The clone carrying this T cell receptor (beta chain) occurred many times. The target antigen is unknown. V was pared by 4 bases and J by 1 base, with 4 bases of the junction left unmatched. This CDR3 has 16 amino acids. Germline V gene lookup returns CDR1 SGHTA and CDR2 FQGNSA. This entry belongs to a study of early T cells in non-severe SARS-CoV-2 infection. Study-wide background: Unsorted whole blood bulk RNA was sequenced, with unpaired chains. Broader study findings: In VDJdb matching, anti-spike CD8 responses were favored while private and CD4 specificities went missing.

Unique molecular identifiers were attached to individual cDNA molecules. TCRdb ran MiXCR on the 5' RACE reads and lists one entry per CDR3 protein. The profile covers 45,000 to 55,000 distinct CDR3 sequences, with approximately 6.2% appearing a single time and around 4% taken by the ten largest. V gene TRBV7-2 combines with J gene TRBJ2-2, with 9 bases identical to TRBD1. This sequence was found in an adult who was a healthcare worker with PCR-confirmed SARS-CoV-2 infection or an uninfected control (not recorded which). Specimen: whole blood. CDR3 in amino acids: CASSYRDRVNTGELFF. For the CDR3, the DNA is TGTGCCAGCAGCTATCGGGACAGGGTGAACACCGGGGAGCTGTTTTTT.